This T cell receptor beta chain was identified in a study of human T cells and chemical hapten exposure. This clonotype was observed a few times. Attachment of unique molecular identifiers to individual cDNA molecules was performed in the library. MiXCR, applied by TCRdb to the reads, yields one record per CDR3 protein. The table has about 120,000 distinct CDR3 sequences, about 7.7% seen once. Total RNA was isolated from unfractionated whole blood. V lost 6 bases to trimming and J lost 7 bases; unmatched junction nucleotides: 5. The CDR3 extends over 14 amino acids. Germline lookup yields CDR1 MNHEY and CDR2 SVGAGI.

The chain couples TRBV6-5 to TRBJ2-2; 10 bases are a match to TRBD2. This clonotype originated in a human donor in good health. Some clones in this sample may be carry-over from other donors' samples. The material sequenced was whole blood. The CDR3 spells CASRSGRAVGELFF. The CDR3 region has the DNA TGTGCCAGCAGAAGCGGGAGGGCCGTCGGGGAGCTGTTTTTT.